This T cell receptor delta chain was identified in a study of gamma-delta chains in newborns, infants, children. Across the study: Innate gammadelta T cells reportedly expand polyclonally right after birth, driven by microbial exposure, per the title.

TCRdb fed the reads to CATT. The table lists 10,000 to 12,000 delta-chain clones, approximately 10% of them singletons. With respect to this clone: This may be a read error: a much more frequent sequence differs by one nucleotide. This CDR3 is also generated by other DNA sequences in the sample.

The origin of this receptor is a child who was a newborn, infant or young child, either healthy, febrile or measles-vaccinated (not recorded which). Sequencing was done on a sample of blood.

The CDR3 loop is CACDTLLGDTSWDTRQMFF. The CDR3 DNA is TGTGCCTGTGACACCCTACTGGGGGATACCTCCTGGGACACCCGACAGATGTTTTTC. V is TRDV2 and J is TRDJ3, with 12 bases aligning to TRDD3. Germline CDR1 and CDR2: GEAIGNYY and EKD. The CDR3 extends over 19 amino acids. The trim removed 0 bases at V and 0 bases at J, leaving 2 bases unmatched.